The source of this T cell receptor (beta chain) is a study of T cell repertoires in cytomegalovirus infection. Study-level background: It was recently identified HLA-C-restricted and well-studied HLA-B-restricted CMV epitopes that the study used. Both a matching HLA type and CMV infection were indicated by public TCR beta signatures.

Germline assignment: CDR1 MNHEY and CDR2 SVGAGI. The CDR3 runs 18 residues. The V end was cut by 0 bases, the J end by 1 base, with 13 bases between. One entry per CDR3 protein results from TCRdb running MiXCR on the reads. This table holds roughly 990,000 distinct CDR3 sequences, less than 40% found once. In this sample, this clonotype turned up a few times. Its specificity is not known. Study findings and constraints: CMV carriers with the relevant HLA were identified by cumulative public TCR beta family frequency.

V usage is TRBV6-5 and J usage is TRBJ2-6; D is uncertain. Sequences were derived from cultured CD8+ T cells from PBMCs, sampled from culture after CMV antigen stimulation. This sequence originates from a human donor in good health (CMV status not recorded). Some clones in this sample may be carry-over from other donors' samples. As DNA, the CDR3 is TGTGCCAGCAGTTACTCGGAAGGTCCTATTTCTGGGGCCAACGTCCTGACTTTC. Protein sequence: CASSYSEGPISGANVLTF.